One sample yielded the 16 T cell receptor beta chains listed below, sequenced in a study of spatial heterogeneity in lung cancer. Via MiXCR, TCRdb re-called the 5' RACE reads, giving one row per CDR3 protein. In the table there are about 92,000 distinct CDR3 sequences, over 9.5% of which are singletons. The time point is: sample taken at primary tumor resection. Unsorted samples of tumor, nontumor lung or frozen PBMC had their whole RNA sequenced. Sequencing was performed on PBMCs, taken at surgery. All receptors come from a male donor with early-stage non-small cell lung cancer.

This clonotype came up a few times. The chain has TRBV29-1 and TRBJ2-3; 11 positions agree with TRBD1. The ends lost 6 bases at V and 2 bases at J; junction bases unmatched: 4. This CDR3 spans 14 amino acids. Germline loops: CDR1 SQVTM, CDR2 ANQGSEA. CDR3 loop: CSVSGQGATDTQYF. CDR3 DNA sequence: TGCAGCGTATCCGGACAGGGGGCCACAGATACGCAGTATTTT.

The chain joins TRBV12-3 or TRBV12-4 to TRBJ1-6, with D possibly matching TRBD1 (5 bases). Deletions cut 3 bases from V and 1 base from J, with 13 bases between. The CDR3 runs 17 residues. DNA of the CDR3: TGTGCCAGCAGTTTTGCACGAGGGGCATCCTATAATTCACCCCTCCACTTT. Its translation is CASSFARGASYNSPLHF.

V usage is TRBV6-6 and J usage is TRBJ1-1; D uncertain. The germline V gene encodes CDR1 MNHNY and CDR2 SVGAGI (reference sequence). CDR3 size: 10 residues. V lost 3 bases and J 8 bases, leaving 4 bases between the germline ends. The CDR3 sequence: CASSYNEAFF. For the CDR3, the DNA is TGTGCCAGCAGTTATAACGAAGCTTTCTTT.

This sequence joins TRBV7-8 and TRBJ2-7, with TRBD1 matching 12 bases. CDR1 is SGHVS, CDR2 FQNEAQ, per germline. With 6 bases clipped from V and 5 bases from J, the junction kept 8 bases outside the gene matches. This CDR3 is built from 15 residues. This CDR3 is CASRPPGTGGNEQYF. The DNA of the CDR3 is TGTGCCAGCAGACCTCCCGGGACAGGGGGCAACGAGCAGTACTTC. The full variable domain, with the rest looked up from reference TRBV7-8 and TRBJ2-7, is GAGVSQSPRYKVAKRGQDVALRCDPISGHVSLFWYQQALGQGPEFLTYFQNEAQLDKSGLPSDRFFAERPEGSVSTLKIQRTQQEDSAVYLCASRPPGTGGNEQYFGPGTRLTVT.

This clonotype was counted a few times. CDR3 sequence reads: CSVRTQGAGELFF. The CDR3 DNA sequence: TGCAGCGTTCGTACCCAGGGGGCCGGGGAGCTGTTTTTT. This sequence joins TRBV29-1 and TRBJ2-2; 7 bases are shared with TRBD1. Germline V gene data show CDR1 as SQVTM and CDR2 as ANQGSEA. Trimming took 5 bases from V and 6 from J; bases not matched to a gene: 6. The CDR3 is 13 amino acids.

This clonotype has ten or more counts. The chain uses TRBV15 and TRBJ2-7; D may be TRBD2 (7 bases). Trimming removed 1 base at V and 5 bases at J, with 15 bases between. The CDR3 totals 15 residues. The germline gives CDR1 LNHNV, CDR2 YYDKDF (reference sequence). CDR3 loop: CATSRVVGGGDEQYF. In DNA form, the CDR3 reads TGTGCCACCAGCAGAGTAGTGGGAGGGGGTGACGAGCAGTACTTC. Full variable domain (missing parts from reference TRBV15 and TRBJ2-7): DAMVIQNPRYQVTQFGKPVTLSCSQTLNHNVMYWYQQKSSQAPKLLFHYYDKDFNNEADTPDNFQSRRPNTSFCFLDIRSPGLGDTAMYLCATSRVVGGGDEQYFGPGTRLTVT.

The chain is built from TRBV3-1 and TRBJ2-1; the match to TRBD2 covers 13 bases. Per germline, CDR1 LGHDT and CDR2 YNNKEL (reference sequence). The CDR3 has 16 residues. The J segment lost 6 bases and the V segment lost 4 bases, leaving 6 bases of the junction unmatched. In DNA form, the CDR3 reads TGTGCCAGCAGCCCACACGGGACTAGCGGGGCCAATGAGCAGTTCTTC. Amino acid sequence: CASSPHGTSGANEQFF.

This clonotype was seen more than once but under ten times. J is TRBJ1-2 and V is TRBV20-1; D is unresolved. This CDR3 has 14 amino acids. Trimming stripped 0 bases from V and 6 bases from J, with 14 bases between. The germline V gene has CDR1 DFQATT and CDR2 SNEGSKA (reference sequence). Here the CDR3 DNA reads TGCAGTGCTAGAGATTTAGCTGGGTTACATGGCTACACCTTC. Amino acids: CSARDLAGLHGYTF.

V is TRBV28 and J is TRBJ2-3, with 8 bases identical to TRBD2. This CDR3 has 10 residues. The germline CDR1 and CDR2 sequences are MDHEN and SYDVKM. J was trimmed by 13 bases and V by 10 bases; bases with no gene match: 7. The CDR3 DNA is TGTGCCACCAAGCGGGGGATGAAGTATTTT. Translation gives CATKRGMKYF.

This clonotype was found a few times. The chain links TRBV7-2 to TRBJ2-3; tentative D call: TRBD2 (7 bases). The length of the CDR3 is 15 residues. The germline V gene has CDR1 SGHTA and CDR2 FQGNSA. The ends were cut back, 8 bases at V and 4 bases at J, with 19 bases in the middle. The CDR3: CASLSWRGGSDTQYF. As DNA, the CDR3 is TGTGCCAGCCTGAGCTGGAGGGGGGGCTCAGATACGCAGTATTTT. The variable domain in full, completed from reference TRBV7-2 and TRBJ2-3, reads GAGVSQSPSNKVTEKGKDVELRCDPISGHTALYWYRQSLGQGLEFLIYFQGNSAPDKSGLPSDRFSAERTGGSVSTLTIQRTQQEDSAVYLCASLSWRGGSDTQYFGPGTRLTVL.

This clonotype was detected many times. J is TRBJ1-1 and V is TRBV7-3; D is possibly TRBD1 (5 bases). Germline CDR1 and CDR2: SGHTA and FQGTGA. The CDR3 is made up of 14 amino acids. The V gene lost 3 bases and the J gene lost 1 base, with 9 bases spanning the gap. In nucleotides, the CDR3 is TGTGCCAGCAGCTTGAGGCAGGGGAACACTGAAGCTTTCTTT. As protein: CASSLRQGNTEAFF. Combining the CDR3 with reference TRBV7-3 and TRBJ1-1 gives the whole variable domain GAGVSQTPSNKVTEKGKYVELRCDPISGHTALYWYRQSLGQGPEFLIYFQGTGAADDSGLPNDRFFAVRPEGSVSTLKIQRTERGDSAVYLCASSLRQGNTEAFFGQGTRLTVV.

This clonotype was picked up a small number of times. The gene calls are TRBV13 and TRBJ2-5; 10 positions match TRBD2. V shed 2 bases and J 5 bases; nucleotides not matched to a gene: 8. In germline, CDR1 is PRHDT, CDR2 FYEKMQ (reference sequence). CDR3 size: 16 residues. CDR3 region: CASSLRERGGRETQYF. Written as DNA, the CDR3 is TGTGCCAGCAGCTTAAGAGAGCGGGGGGGCCGGGAGACCCAGTACTTC. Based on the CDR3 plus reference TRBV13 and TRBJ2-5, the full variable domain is AAGVIQSPRHLIKEKRETATLKCYPIPRHDTVYWYQQGPGQDPQFLISFYEKMQSDKGSIPDRFSAQQFSDYHSELNMSSLELGDSALYFCASSLRERGGRETQYFGPGTRLLVL.

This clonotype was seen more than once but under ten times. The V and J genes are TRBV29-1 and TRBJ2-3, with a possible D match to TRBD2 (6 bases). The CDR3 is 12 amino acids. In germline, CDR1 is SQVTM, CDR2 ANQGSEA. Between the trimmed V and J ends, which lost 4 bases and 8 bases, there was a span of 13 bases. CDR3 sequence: CSVVRDESTQYF. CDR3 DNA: TGCAGCGTTGTGCGGGACGAGAGTACGCAGTATTTT.

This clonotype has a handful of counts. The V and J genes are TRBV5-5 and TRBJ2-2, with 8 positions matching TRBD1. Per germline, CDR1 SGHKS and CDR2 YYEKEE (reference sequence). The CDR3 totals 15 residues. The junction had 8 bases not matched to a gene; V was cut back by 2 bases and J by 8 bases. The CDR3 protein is CASSFPLRGPGELFF. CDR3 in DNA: TGTGCCAGCAGCTTCCCGCTCAGGGGGCCTGGGGAGCTGTTTTTT. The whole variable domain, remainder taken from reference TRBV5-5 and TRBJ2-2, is DAGVTQSPTHLIKTRGQQVTLRCSPISGHKSVSWYQQVLGQGPQFIFQYYEKEERGRGNFPDRFSARQFPNYSSELNVNALLLGDSALYLCASSFPLRGPGELFFGEGSRLTVL.

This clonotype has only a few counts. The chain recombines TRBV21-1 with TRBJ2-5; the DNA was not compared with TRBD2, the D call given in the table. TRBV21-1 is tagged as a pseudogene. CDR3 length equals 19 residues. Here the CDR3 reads CASSKDGLSGKLKLETQYF. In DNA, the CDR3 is TGTGCCAGCAGCAAAGATGGGCTCTCCGGGAAATTGAAGTTGGAGACCCAGTACTTC.

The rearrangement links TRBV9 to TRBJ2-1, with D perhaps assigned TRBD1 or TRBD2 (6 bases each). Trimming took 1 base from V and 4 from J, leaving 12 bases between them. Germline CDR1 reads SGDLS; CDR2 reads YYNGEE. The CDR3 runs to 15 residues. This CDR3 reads CASSVTGALYNEQFF. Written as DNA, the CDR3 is TGTGCCAGCAGCGTAACGGGGGCGCTTTACAATGAGCAGTTCTTC.